This TCR beta chain originates from a study of T cells after yellow fever vaccination. On the study more broadly: Preparation of fractions with low cell numbers was performed using SMART-Seq v4 Ultra Low Input.

UMIs and a universal primer site were added when TCR cDNA was made by 5'RACE template switching. TCRdb reprocessed the 5' RACE reads via MiXCR and lists one record per CDR3 protein. The sample carries around 260,000 distinct CDR3 sequences, about 5.2% recorded once. This clonotype was observed at least ten times. Its antigen is undetermined. Whole-study results and caveats: At approximately 95% for CD4 and around 91% for CD8, most primary-vaccination clones showed up again after the booster.

The germline CDR1 and CDR2 sequences are SGHAT and FQNNGV. The length of the CDR3 is 16 residues. V gave up 5 bases and J gave up 4 bases; unmatched junction bases: 10. The source is a man between 18 and 29 years old who received the YFV17D yellow fever vaccine. The rearrangement links TRBV11-2 to TRBJ2-1; 8 bases fit TRBD2. Source: CD4+ T cells sorted from PBMCs, taken on the day of the yellow fever booster vaccination. The CDR3 region is CASSPRAGVNYNEQFF. CDR3 sequence (DNA): TGTGCCAGCAGCCCCCGAGCGGGGGTAAATTACAATGAGCAGTTCTTC.